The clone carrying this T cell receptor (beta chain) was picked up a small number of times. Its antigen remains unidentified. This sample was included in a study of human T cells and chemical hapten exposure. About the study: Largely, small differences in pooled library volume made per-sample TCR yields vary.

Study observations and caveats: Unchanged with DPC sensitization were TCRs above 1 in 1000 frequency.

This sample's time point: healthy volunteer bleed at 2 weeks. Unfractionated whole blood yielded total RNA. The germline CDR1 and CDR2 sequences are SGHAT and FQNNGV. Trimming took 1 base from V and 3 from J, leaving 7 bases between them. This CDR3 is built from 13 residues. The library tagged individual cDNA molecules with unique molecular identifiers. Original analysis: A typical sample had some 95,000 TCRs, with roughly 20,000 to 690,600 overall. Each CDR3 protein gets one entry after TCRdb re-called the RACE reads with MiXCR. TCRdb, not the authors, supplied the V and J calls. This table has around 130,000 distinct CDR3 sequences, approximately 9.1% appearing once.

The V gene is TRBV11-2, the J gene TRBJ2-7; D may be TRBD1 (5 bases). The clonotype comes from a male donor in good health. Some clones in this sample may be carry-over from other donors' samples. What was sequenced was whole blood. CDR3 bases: TGTGCCAGCAGCTTAGGACAGCTCTACGAGCAGTACTTC. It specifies CASSLGQLYEQYF.